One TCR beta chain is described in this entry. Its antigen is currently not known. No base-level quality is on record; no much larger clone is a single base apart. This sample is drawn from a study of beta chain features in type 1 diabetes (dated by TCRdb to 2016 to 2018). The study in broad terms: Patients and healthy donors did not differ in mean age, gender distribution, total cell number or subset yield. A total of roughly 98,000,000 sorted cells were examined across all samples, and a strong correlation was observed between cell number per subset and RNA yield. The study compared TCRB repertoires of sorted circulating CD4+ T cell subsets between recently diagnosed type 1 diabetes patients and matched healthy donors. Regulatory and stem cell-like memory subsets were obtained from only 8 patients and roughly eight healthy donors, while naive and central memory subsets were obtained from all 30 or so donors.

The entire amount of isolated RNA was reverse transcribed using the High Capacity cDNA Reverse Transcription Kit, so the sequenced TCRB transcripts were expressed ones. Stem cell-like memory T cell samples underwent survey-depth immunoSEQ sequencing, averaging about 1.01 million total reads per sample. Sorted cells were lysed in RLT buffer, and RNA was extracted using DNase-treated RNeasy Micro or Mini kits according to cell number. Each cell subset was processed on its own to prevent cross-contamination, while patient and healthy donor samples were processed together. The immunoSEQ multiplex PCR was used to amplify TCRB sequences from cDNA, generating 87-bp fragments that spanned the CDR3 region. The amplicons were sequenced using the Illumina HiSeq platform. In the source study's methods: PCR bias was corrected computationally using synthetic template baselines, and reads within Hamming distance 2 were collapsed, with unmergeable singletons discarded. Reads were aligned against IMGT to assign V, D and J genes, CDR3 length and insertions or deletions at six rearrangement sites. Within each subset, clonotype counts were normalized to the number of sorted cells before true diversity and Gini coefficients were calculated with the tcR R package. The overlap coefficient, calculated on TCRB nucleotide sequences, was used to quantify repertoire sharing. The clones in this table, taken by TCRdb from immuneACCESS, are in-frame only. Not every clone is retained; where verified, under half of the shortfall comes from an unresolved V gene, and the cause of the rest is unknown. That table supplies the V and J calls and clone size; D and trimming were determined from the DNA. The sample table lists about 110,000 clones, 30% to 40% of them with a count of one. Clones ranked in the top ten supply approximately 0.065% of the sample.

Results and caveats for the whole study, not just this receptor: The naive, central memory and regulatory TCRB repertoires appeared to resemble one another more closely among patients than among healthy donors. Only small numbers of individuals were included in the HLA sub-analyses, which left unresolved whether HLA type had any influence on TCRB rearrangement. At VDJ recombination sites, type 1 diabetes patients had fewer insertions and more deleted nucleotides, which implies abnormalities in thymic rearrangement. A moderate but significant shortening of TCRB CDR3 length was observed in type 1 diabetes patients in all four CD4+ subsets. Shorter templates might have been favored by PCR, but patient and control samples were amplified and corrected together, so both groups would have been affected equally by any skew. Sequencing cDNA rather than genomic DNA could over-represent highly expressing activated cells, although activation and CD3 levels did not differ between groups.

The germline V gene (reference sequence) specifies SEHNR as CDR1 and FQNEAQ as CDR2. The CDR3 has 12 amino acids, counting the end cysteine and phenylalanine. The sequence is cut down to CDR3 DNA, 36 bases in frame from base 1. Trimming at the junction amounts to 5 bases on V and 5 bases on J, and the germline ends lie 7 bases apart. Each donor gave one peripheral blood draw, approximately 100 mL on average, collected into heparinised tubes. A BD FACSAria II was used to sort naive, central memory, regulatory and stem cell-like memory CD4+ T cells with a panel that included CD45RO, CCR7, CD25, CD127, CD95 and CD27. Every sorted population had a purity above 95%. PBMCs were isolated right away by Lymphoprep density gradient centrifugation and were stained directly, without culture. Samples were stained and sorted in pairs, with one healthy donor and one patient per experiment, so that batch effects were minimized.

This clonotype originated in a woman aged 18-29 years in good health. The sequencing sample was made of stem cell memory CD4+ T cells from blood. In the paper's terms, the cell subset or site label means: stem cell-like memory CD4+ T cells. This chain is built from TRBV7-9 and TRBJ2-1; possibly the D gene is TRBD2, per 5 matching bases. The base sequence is TGTGCCAGCAGCGGACTCCACAATGAGCAGTTCTTC. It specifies CASSGLHNEQFF.